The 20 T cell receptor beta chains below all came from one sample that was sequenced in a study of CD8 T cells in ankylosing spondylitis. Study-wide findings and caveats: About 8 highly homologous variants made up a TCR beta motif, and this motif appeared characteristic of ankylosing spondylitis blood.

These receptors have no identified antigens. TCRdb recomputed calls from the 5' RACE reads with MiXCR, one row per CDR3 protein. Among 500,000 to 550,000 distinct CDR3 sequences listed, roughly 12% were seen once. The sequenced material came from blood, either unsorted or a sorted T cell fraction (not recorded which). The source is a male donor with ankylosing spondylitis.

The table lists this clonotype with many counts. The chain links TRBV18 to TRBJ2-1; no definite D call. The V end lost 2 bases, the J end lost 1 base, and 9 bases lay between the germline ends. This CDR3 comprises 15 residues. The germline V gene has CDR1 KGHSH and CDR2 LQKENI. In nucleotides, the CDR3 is TGTGCCAGCTCACCAGGGCTGGAATCCTACAATGAGCAGTTCTTC. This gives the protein CASSPGLESYNEQFF.

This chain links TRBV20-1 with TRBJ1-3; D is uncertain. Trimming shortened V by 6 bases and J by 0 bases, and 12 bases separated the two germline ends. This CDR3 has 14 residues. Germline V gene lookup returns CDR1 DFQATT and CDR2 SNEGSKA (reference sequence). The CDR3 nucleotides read TGCAGTGCGCTGGAACGGATCTCTGGAAACACCATATATTTT. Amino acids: CSALERISGNTIYF.

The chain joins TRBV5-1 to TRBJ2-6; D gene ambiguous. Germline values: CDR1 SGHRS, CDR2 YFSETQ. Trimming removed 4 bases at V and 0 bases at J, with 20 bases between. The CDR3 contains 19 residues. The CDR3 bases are TGCGCCAGCAGCATACCCACCCCGGGCCGCAGCTCTGGGGCCAACGTCCTGACTTTC. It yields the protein CASSIPTPGRSSGANVLTF. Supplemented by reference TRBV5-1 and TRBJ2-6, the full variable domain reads KAGVTQTPRYLIKTRGQQVTLSCSPISGHRSVSWYQQTPGQGLQFLFEYFSETQRNKGNFPGRFSGRQFSNSRSEMNVSTLELGDSALYLCASSIPTPGRSSGANVLTFGAGSRLTVL.

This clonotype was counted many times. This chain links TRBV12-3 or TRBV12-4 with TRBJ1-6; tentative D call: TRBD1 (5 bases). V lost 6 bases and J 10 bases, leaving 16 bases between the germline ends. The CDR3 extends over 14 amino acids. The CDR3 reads CASRPRGGESPLHF. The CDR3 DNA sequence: TGTGCCAGCAGACCGAGGGGCGGAGAGTCACCCCTCCACTTT.

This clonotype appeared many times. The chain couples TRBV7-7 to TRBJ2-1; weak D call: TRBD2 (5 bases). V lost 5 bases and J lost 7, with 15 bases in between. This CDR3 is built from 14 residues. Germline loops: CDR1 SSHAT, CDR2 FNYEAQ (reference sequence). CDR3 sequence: CASSQTSTGNEQFF. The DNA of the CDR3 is TGTGCCAGCAGCCAAACCTCGACGGGGAATGAGCAGTTCTTC.

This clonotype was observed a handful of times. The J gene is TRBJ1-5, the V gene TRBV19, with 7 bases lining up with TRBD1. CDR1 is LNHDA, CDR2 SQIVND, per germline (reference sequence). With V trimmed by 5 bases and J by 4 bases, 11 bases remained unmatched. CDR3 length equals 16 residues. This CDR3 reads CASSSKQGFGNQPQHF. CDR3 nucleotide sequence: TGTGCCAGTAGTTCGAAACAGGGGTTTGGAAATCAGCCCCAGCATTTT. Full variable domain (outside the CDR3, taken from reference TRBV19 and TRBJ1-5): DGGITQSPKYLFRKEGQNVTLSCEQNLNHDAMYWYRQDPGQGLRLIYYSQIVNDFQKGDIAEGYSVSREKKESFPLTVTSAQKNPTAFYLCASSSKQGFGNQPQHFGDGTRLSIL.

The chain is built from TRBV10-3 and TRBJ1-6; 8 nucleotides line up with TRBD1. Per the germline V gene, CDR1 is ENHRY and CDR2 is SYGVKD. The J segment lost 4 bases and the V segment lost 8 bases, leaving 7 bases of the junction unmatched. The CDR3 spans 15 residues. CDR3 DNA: TGTGCCATCGCCCCCGGGACAGGATATAATTCACCCCTCCACTTT. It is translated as CAIAPGTGYNSPLHF.

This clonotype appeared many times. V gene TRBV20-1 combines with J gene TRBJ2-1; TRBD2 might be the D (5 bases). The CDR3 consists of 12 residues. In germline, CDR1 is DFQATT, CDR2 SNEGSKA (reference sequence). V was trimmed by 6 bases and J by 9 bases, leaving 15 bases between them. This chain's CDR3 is CSALGSITEQFF. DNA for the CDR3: TGCAGTGCCCTTGGGAGCATTACTGAGCAGTTCTTC.

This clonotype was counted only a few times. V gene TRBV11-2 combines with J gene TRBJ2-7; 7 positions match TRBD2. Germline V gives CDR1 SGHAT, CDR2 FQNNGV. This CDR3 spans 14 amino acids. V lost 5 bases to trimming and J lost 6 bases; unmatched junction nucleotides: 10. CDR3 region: CASSLASGTGEQYV. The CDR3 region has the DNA TGTGCCAGCAGCCTTGCCAGCGGGACCGGCGAGCAGTACGTC.

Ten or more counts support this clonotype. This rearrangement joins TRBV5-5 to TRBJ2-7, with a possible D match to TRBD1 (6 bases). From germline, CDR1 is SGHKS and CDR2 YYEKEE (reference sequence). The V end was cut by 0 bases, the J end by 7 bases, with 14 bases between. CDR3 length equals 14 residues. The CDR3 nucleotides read TGTGCCAGCAGCTTGGAAAGGGGGAGCGGTGAGCAGTACGTC. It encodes CASSLERGSGEQYV.

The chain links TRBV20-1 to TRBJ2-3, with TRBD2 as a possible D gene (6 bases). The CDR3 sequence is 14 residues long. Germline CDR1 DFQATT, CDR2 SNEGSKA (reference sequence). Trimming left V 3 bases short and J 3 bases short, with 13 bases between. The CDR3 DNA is TGCAGTGCTAGTTGGCCGGAGGGGACAGATACGCAGTATTTT. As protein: CSASWPEGTDTQYF.

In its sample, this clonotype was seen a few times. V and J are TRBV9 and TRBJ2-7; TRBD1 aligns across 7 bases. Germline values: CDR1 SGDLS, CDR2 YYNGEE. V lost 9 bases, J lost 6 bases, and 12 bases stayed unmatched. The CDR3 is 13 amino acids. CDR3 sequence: CAIELTGKVEQYV. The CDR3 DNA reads TGTGCCATCGAATTGACAGGGAAGGTCGAGCAGTACGTC.

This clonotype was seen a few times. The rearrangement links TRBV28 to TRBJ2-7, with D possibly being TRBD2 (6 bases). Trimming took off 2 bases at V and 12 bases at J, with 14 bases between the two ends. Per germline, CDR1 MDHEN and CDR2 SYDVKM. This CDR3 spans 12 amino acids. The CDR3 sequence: CASSLRRLVRYF. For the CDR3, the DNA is TGTGCCAGCAGTTTACGCAGACTAGTGCGGTACTTC.

CDR3 region: CASSHGTSVYNEQFF. In DNA form, the CDR3 reads TGCGCCAGCAGCCACGGGACTAGCGTCTACAATGAGCAGTTCTTC. The gene calls are TRBV4-1 and TRBJ2-1; TRBD2 agrees at 10 bases. Germline CDR1 MGHRA, CDR2 YSYEKL. The CDR3 is 15 residues long. The J segment lost 3 bases and the V segment lost 3 bases, leaving 2 bases of the junction unmatched.

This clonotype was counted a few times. The CDR3 reads CSARDLDRGANEQFF. In nucleotides, the CDR3 is TGCAGTGCTAGAGATCTGGACAGGGGAGCGAATGAGCAGTTCTTC. The J gene is TRBJ2-1, the V gene TRBV20-1; 9 nucleotides match TRBD1. V was pared by 0 bases and J by 7 bases, with 7 bases of the junction left unmatched. Germline CDR1 and CDR2: DFQATT and SNEGSKA (reference sequence). The CDR3 sequence is 15 residues long.

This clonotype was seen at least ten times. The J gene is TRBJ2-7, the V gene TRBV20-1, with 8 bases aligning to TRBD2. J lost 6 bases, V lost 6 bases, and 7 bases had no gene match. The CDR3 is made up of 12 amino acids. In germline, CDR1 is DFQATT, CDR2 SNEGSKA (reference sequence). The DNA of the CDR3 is TGCAGTGCGGCCGGGACTAGTCTCGAGCAGTACTTC. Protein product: CSAAGTSLEQYF.

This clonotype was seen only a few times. DNA of the CDR3: TGTGCCACCAGTGGCGGGAGCTACAATGAGCAGTTCTTC. Translated: CATSGGSYNEQFF. The chain joins TRBV15 to TRBJ2-1; 7 nucleotides align to TRBD2. V was pared by 6 bases and J by 3 bases, with 2 bases of the junction left unmatched. CDR3 length equals 13 residues. Germline CDR1 LNHNV, CDR2 YYDKDF (reference sequence). The full variable domain, its missing parts supplied by reference TRBV15 and TRBJ2-1, is DAMVIQNPRYQVTQFGKPVTLSCSQTLNHNVMYWYQQKSSQAPKLLFHYYDKDFNNEADTPDNFQSRRPNTSFCFLDIRSPGLGDTAMYLCATSGGSYNEQFFGPGTRLTVL.

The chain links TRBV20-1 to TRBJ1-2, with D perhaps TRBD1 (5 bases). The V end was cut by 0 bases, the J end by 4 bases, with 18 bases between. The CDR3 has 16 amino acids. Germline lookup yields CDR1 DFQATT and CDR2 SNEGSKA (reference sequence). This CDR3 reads CSARDRGPGGPYGYTF. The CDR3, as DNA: TGCAGTGCTAGAGATAGGGGCCCGGGGGGTCCCTATGGCTACACCTTC.

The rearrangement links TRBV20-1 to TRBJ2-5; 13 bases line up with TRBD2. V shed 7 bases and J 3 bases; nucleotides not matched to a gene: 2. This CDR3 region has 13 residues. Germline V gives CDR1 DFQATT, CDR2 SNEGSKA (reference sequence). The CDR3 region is CSVLAGGEETQYF. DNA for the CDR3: TGCAGTGTACTAGCGGGAGGGGAAGAGACCCAGTACTTC.

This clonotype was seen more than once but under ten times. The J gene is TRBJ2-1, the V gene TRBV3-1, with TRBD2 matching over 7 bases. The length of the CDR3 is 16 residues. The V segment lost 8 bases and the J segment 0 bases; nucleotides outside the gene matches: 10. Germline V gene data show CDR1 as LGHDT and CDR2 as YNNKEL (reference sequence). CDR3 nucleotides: TGTGCCAGCTCTTGGTTGGGCGGGAGCTCCTACAATGAGCAGTTCTTC. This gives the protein CASSWLGGSSYNEQFF.